This T cell receptor (beta chain) is drawn from a study of T cell responses to AZD1222 COVID-19 vaccine. Per the germline V gene, CDR1 is SNHLY and CDR2 is FYNNEI. The CDR3 consists of 15 residues. V lost 4 bases and J lost 0, with 12 bases in between. Clones were read by immunoSEQ multiplex PCR, and TCRdb kept only the in-frame ones, dropping some. The sample yields around 180,000 clones, over 80% seen once. This chain connects TRBV2 to TRBJ1-2; D perhaps matches TRBD1 (5 bases). Sequencing used peripheral blood, obtained on day 0 of AZD1222 vaccination. This clonotype originated in an adult in good health. CDR3 sequence reads: CASSVGTDPNYGYTF. The CDR3 DNA follows: TGTGCCAGCAGTGTTGGGACCGACCCTAACTATGGCTACACCTTC.